This T cell receptor beta chain comes out of a study of blood T cell repertoires in COVID-19. Across the study: Material from acute and convalescent COVID-19 was sourced from the United States, Italy and Spain. The analysed material was cDNA or gDNA that came from T cells, B-cell-depleted T cells, or PBMCs.

TCRdb keeps only in-frame clones here, not all; method: immunoSEQ multiplex PCR. The data show 65,000 to 85,000 clones, more than 75% seen once. This CDR3 region has 15 residues. Germline V gene sequence: CDR1 GTSNPN, CDR2 SVGIG (reference sequence). Trimming took off 3 bases at V and 0 bases at J, with 14 bases between the two ends. Specimen: peripheral blood. V gene TRBV30 combines with J gene TRBJ2-5; tentatively, D is TRBD2 (5 bases). This sequence was found in a human donor in a cohort sampled during active COVID-19. CDR3 sequence reads: CAWRRAVGYQETQYF. CDR3 bases: TGTGCCTGGAGGCGAGCGGTGGGGTACCAAGAGACCCAGTACTTC.